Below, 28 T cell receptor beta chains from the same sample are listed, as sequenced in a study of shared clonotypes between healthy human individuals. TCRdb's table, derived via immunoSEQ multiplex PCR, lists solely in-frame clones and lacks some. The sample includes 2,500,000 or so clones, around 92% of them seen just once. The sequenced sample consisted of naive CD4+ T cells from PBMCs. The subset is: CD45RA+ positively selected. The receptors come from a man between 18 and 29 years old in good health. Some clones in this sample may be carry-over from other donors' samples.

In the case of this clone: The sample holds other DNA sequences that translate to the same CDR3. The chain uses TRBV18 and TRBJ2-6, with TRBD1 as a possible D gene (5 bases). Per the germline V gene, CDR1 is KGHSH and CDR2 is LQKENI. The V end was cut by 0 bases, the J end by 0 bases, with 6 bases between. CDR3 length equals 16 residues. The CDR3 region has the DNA TGTGCCAGCTCACCACCGGGGCTCTCTGGGGCCAACGTCCTGACTTTC. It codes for CASSPPGLSGANVLTF.

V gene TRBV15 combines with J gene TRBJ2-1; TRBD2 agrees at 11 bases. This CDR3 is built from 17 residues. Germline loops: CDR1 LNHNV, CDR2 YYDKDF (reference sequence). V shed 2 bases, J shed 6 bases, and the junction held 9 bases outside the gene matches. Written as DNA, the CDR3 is TGTGCCACCAGCAGATCGACTAGCGGGGAGGGCTTCAATGAGCAGTTCTTC. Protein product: CATSRSTSGEGFNEQFF.

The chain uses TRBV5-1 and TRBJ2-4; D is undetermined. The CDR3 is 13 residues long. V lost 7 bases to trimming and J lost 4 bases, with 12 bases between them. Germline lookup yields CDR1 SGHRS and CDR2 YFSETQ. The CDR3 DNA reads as TGCGCCAGCCGCTCCCGGACGAAAAACATTCAGTACTTC. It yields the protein CASRSRTKNIQYF.

The CDR3 DNA sequence: TGTGCCAGCTTTCCTAGGGACAGGCACAACTATGGCTACACCTTC. Translated: CASFPRDRHNYGYTF. This chain uses TRBV28 with TRBJ1-2; 8 bases match TRBD1. The V and J ends lost 8 bases and 2 bases, in that order; junction bases with no gene match: 10. The V gene's germline CDR1 is MDHEN and CDR2 SYDVKM. The CDR3 contains 15 residues.

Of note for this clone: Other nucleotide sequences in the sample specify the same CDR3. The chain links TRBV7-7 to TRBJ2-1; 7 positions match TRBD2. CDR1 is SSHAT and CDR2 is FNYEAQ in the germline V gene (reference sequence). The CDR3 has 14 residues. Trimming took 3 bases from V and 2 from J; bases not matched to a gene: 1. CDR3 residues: CASSLGGTYNEQFF. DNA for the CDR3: TGTGCCAGCAGCTTGGGAGGGACCTACAATGAGCAGTTCTTC.

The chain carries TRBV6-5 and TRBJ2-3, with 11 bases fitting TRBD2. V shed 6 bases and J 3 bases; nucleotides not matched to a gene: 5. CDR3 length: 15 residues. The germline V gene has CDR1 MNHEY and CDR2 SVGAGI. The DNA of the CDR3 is TGTGCCAGCAGAAGACTAGCGGGAAGTACAGATACGCAGTATTTT. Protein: CASRRLAGSTDTQYF.

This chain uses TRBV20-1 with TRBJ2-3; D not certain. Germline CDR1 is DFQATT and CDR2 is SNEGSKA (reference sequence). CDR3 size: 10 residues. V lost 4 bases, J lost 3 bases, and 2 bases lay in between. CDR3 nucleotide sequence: TGCAGTGCTAATACAGATACGCAGTATTTT. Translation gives CSANTDTQYF.

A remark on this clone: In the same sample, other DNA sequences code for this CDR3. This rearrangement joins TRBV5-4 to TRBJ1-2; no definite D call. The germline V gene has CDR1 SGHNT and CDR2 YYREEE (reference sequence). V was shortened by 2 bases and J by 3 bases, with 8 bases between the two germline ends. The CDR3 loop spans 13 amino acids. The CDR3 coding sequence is TGTGCCAGCAGCTTAGGTCAGGACTATGGCTACACCTTC. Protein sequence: CASSLGQDYGYTF.

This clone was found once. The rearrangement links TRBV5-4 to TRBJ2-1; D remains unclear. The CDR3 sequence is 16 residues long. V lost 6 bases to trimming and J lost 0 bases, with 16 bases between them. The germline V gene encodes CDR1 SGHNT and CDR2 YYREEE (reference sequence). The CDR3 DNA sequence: TGTGCCAGCACCCGTGGTAGCCCAAGCTCCTACAATGAGCAGTTCTTC. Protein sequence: CASTRGSPSSYNEQFF.

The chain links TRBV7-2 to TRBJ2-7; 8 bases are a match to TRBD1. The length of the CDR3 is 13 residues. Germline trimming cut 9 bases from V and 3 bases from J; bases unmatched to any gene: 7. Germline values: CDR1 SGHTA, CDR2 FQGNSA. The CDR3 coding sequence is TGTGCCAGTAAACGACAGGGGAACTACGAGCAGTACTTC. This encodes CASKRQGNYEQYF.

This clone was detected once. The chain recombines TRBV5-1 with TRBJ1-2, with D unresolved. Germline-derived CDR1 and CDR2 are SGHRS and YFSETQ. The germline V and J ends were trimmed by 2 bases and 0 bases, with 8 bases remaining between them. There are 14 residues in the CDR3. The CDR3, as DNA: TGCGCCAGCAGCTTCGGCGGGACTAACTATGGCTACACCTTC. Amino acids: CASSFGGTNYGYTF.

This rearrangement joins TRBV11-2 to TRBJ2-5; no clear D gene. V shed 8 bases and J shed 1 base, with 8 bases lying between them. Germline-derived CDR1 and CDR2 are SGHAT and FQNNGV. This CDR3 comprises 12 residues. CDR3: CASGPSQETQYF. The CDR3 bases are TGTGCCAGCGGGCCCAGCCAAGAGACCCAGTACTTC.

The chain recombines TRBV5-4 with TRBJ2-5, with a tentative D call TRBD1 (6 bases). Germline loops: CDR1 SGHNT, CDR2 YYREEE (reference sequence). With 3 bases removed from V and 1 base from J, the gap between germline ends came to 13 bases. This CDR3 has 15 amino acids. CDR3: CASSSRDKLQETQYF. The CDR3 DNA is TGTGCCAGCAGCTCTCGGGACAAACTCCAAGAGACCCAGTACTTC.

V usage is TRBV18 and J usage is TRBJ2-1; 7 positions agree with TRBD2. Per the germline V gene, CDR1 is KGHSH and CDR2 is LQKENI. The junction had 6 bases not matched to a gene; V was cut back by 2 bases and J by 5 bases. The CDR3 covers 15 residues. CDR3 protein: CASSPIGGSNNEQFF. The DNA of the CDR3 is TGTGCCAGCTCACCAATTGGCGGGAGCAACAATGAGCAGTTCTTC.

The CDR3 DNA reads as TGCGCCAGCAGTGGACTAGCGGGAGGGCCTGTAAATGAGCAGTTCTTC. It codes for CASSGLAGGPVNEQFF. The rearrangement joins TRBV10-2 to TRBJ2-1; 14 bases match TRBD2. J was trimmed by 7 bases and V by 4 bases; bases with no gene match: 6. The CDR3 loop spans 16 amino acids. In germline, CDR1 is WSHSY, CDR2 SAAADI.

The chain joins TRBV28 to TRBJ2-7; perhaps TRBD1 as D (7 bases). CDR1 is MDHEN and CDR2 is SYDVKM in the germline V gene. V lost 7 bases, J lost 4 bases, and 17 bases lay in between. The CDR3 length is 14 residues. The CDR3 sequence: CASTVRGALYEQYF. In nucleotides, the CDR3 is TGTGCCAGCACCGTCAGGGGGGCCCTTTACGAGCAGTACTTC.

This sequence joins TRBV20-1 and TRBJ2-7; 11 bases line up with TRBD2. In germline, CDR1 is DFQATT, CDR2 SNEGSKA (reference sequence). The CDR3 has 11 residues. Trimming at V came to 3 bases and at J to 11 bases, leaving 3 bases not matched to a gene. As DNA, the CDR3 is TGCAGTGCTAGTACTAGCGGGAGCAAGTACTTC. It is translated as CSASTSGSKYF.

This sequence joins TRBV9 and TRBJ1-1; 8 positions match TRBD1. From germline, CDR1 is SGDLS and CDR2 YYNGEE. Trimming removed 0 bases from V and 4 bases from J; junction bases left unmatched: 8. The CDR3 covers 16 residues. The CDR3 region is CASSVAGGQGATEAFF. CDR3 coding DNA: TGTGCCAGCAGCGTAGCGGGAGGGCAGGGGGCCACTGAAGCTTTCTTT.

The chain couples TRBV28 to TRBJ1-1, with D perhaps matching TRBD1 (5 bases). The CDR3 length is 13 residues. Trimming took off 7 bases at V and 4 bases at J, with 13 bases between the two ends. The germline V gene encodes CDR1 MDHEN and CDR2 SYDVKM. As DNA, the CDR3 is TGTGCCAGCAAACTTGGTGGGGGCACTGAAGCTTTCTTT. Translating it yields CASKLGGGTEAFF.

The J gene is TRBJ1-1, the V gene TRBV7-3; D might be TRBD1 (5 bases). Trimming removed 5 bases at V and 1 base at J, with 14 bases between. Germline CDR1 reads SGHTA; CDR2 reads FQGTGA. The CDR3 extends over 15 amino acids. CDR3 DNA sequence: TGTGCCAGCAGCCCTCTATCGACAGAGAACACTGAAGCTTTCTTT. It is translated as CASSPLSTENTEAFF.

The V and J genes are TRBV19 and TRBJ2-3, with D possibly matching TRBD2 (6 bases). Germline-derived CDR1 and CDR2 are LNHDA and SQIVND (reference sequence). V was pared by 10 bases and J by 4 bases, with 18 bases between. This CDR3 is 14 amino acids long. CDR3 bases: TGTGCCACTCGCGGAGGGCCGTGGGCAGATACGCAGTATTTT. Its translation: CATRGGPWADTQYF.

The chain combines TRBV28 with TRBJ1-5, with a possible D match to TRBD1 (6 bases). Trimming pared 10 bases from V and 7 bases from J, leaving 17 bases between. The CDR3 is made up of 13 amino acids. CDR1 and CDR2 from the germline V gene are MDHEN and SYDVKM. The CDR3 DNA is TGTGCCACTGCACGGGGGGGCGGGCAGCCCCAGCATTTT. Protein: CATARGGGQPQHF.

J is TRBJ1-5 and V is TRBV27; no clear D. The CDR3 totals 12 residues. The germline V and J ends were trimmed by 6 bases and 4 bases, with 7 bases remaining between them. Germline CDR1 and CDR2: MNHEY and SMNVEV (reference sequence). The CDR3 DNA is TGTGCCAGCAGATTTCCGAATCAGCCCCAGCATTTT. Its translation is CASRFPNQPQHF.

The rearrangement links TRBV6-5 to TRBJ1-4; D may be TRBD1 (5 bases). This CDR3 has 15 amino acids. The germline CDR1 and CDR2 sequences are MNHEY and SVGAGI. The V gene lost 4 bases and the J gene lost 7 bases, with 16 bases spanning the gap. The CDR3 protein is CASSLTGAGLEKLFF. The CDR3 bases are TGTGCCAGCAGTTTAACCGGAGCAGGGCTTGAAAAACTGTTTTTT.

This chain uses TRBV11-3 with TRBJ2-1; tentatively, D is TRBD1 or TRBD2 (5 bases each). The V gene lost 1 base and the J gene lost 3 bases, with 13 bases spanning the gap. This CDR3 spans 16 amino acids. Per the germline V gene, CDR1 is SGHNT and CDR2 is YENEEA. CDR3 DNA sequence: TGTGCCAGCAGCTTAGGCCCCCCGAGGGGCTACAATGAGCAGTTCTTC. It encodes CASSLGPPRGYNEQFF.

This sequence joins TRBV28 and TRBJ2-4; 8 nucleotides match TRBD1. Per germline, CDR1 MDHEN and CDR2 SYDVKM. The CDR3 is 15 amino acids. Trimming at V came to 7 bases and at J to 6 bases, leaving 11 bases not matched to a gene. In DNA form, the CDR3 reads TGTGCCAGCACCGGACACAGGGGGTTCGGAAACATTCAGTACTTC. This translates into CASTGHRGFGNIQYF.

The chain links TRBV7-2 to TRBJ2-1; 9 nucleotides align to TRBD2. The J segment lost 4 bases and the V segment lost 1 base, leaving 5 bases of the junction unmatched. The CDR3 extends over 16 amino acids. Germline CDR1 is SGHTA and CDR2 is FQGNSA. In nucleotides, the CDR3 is TGTGCCAGCAGCTTAGTCGGGACTAGCTGGTACAATGAGCAGTTCTTC. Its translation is CASSLVGTSWYNEQFF.

The CDR3 sequence is CARLPSGHLRYGYTF. The CDR3 bases are TGTGCCAGATTACCTTCGGGACACCTACGGTATGGCTACACCTTC. The chain is built from TRBV7-7 and TRBJ1-2, with a weak D call TRBD1 (6 bases). Germline V gives CDR1 SSHAT, CDR2 FNYEAQ (reference sequence). V was trimmed by 9 bases and J by 5 bases, leaving 22 bases between them. The CDR3 covers 15 residues.